The 5 T cell receptor beta chains in this list originate from one sample, sequenced in a study of long-term antiretroviral therapy in people with HIV. At survey level, the immunoSEQ assay was run in its v3.0 version. Produced via immunoSEQ multiplex PCR; TCRdb's table is partial and in-frame only. The sample consists of tens of thousands of clones, roughly 85% of them appearing once. Sequenced here: unsorted PBMCs, sampled about 3.4 years after starting antiretroviral therapy. The source of these receptors is a man aged 18 to 30 with HIV.

The V gene is TRBV6-4, the J gene TRBJ1-2; possibly TRBD1 for D (5 bases). The CDR3 length is 15 residues. Germline CDR1 and CDR2: MRHNA and SNTAGT. V dropped 0 bases and J dropped 7 bases, with 15 bases sitting between them. DNA of the CDR3: TGTGCCAGCAGTGACTCGTTCGCAGGGAAGGGTGGCTACACCTTC. This sequence encodes CASSDSFAGKGGYTF.

This rearrangement joins TRBV7-9 to TRBJ2-2; tentative D call: TRBD1 (5 bases). V shed 4 bases and J shed 6 bases, with 12 bases lying between them. This CDR3 is 14 amino acids long. Germline V lookup: CDR1 SEHNR, CDR2 FQNEAQ (reference sequence). The CDR3 region has the DNA TGTGCCAGCAGCTCCTCATCAGGGCCCGGGGAGCTGTTTTTT. It is translated as CASSSSSGPGELFF.

V usage is TRBV4-3 and J usage is TRBJ2-1; TRBD2 aligns across 14 bases. The CDR3 sequence is 19 residues long. The germline V gene has CDR1 LGHNA and CDR2 YSLEER. Trimming removed 0 bases from V and 8 bases from J; junction bases left unmatched: 12. CDR3 coding DNA: TGCGCCAGCAGCCAAGATACGAGGACTAGCGGGAGGCCGGGCGATGAGCAGTTCTTC. This gives the protein CASSQDTRTSGRPGDEQFF.

The gene calls are TRBV11-2 and TRBJ2-1; D may be TRBD1 (5 bases). Trimming took off 3 bases at V and 7 bases at J, with 13 bases between the two ends. Germline V lookup: CDR1 SGHAT, CDR2 FQNNGV. The CDR3 covers 14 residues. The CDR3 is CASSFWGSLNEQFF. CDR3 bases: TGTGCCAGCAGCTTTTGGGGCTCTCTGAATGAGCAGTTCTTC.

The DNA for the CDR3 is TGTGCCAGCAGCTGGCGGGACGGCGCTGAAGCTTTCTTT. Protein: CASSWRDGAEAFF. The rearrangement joins TRBV7-9 to TRBJ1-1; D may be TRBD1 (5 bases). The germline V gene encodes CDR1 SEHNR and CDR2 FQNEAQ (reference sequence). The CDR3 contains 13 residues. V lost 4 bases, J lost 6 bases, and 12 bases lay in between.